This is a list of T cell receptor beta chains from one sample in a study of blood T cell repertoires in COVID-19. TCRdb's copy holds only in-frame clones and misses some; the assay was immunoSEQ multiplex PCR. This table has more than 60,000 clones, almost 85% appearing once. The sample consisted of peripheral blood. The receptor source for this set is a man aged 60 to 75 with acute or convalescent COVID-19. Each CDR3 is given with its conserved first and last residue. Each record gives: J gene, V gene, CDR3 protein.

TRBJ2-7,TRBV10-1,CASSEGTGGYEQYF
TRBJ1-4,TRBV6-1,CASSESRFRVATNEKLFF
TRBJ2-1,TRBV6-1,CASSEKSRGGGEQFF
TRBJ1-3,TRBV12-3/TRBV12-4,CASHAGRTIYF
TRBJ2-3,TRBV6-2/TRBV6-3,CASSDRTSGYTDTQYF
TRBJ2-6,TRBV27,CASTSVKHANVLTF
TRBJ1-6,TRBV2,CASSDLAPNSPLHF
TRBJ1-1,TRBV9,CASSDRGLPNTEAFF
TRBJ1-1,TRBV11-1,CASRGGQTREAFF
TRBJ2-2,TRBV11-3,CASSLTDYTGELFF
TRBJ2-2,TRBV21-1,CASTGLSGGQGGELFF
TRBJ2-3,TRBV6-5,CATAPGRTNTDTQYF
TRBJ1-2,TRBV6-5,CASSNPDRFNYGYTF
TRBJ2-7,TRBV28,CASSGGQGTREQYF
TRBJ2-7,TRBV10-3,CATHPRTGGEQYF
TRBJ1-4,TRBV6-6,CASSPDRRIDRMFF
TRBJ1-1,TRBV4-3,CASSQGPGTNTEAFF
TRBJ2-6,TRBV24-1,CATSSSLQQGAGANVLTF
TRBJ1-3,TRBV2,CASSKQEFGNTIYF
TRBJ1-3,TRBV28,CASSSPGLGGNTIYF
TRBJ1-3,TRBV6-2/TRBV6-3,CASSYGLSSGNTIYF
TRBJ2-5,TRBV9,CASTLNPGTGDQETQYF
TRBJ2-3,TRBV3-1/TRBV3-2,CASGTGPHTQYF
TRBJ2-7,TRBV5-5,CASSSPGSYEQYF
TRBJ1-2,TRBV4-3,CASSQGELYGYTF
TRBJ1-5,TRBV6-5,CASSLGQGAPQPQHF
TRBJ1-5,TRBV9,CASGRGSNQPQHF
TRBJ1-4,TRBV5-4,CASSFGTGGGKLFF
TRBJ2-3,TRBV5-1,CASSTGLAEDTQYF
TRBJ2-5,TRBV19,CASSRDRKETQYF
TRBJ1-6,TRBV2,CASIIERTASPLHF
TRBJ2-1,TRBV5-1,CASSPQGAQYNEQFF
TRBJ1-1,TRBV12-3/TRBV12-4,CASSTGVTEAFF
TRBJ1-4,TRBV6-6,CASTRRTGDEKLFF
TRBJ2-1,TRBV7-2,CASSYPGLAGVNEQFF